The 25 T cell receptor beta chains below were found in one sample sequenced in a study of blood T cell repertoires in COVID-19. This table comes from immunoSEQ multiplex PCR, and its TCRdb copy is limited to in-frame clones, with some not included. The table includes a few hundred thousand clones, roughly 85% detected once. Sequencing was performed on peripheral blood. The receptors originated from a woman aged 18-29 years with acute or convalescent COVID-19.

The chain has TRBV7-2 and TRBJ1-1; 7 bases line up with TRBD1. Germline lookup yields CDR1 SGHTA and CDR2 FQGNSA. The CDR3 has 15 amino acids. V was clipped by 4 bases and J by 0 bases; unmatched bases: 5. The CDR3 bases are TGTGCCAGCAGCTCGGGACAGTCCTTGAACACTGAAGCTTTCTTT. Translating gives CASSSGQSLNTEAFF.

V is TRBV9 and J is TRBJ2-5; no clear D. V lost 6 bases to trimming and J lost 1 base, with 25 bases between them. The CDR3 has 18 residues. Germline V gene sequence: CDR1 SGDLS, CDR2 YYNGEE. CDR3 in amino acids: CASIVGRSLQTPQETQYF. The CDR3 coding sequence is TGTGCCAGCATCGTCGGCAGGTCTCTACAGACGCCCCAAGAGACCCAGTACTTC.

V usage is TRBV27 and J usage is TRBJ2-1, with D tentatively TRBD2 (6 bases). Trimming pared 7 bases from V and 10 bases from J, leaving 20 bases between. Germline V CDR1 and CDR2: MNHEY, SMNVEV (reference sequence). This CDR3 has 14 amino acids. DNA of the CDR3: TGTGCCAGCACCCCTGCCGGGAGTGTAGGCGAGCAGTTCTTC. This translates into CASTPAGSVGEQFF.

About this clone: The sample carries other DNA sequences with the same CDR3. This chain connects TRBV19 to TRBJ1-6; possibly TRBD1 for D (6 bases). Germline lookup yields CDR1 LNHDA and CDR2 SQIVND (reference sequence). The V end lost 3 bases, the J end lost 7 bases, and 10 bases lay between the germline ends. The CDR3 covers 14 residues. CDR3 DNA: TGTGCCAGTAGTATCGGTCAGGGGAATTCACCCCTCCACTTT. Translating gives CASSIGQGNSPLHF.

The chain combines TRBV27 with TRBJ2-1; TRBD2 matches 8 bases. V lost 7 bases and J lost 12; bases outside the gene matches: 11. Germline V gene sequence: CDR1 MNHEY, CDR2 SMNVEV (reference sequence). The CDR3 contains 13 residues. CDR3 sequence reads: CASTDLREGGQFF. CDR3 DNA sequence: TGTGCCAGCACCGACCTCCGGGAGGGCGGGCAGTTCTTC.

J is TRBJ1-1 and V is TRBV7-9; no definite D call. The CDR3 totals 12 residues. Germline V CDR1 and CDR2: SEHNR, FQNEAQ (reference sequence). V gave up 5 bases and J gave up 12 bases, with 16 bases separating them. The CDR3 sequence: CASSVEWGVPFF. As DNA, the CDR3 is TGTGCCAGCAGCGTCGAGTGGGGAGTACCTTTCTTT.

This chain uses TRBV5-1 with TRBJ1-2; 8 bases agree with TRBD1. CDR3 size: 14 residues. The V and J ends lost 3 bases and 3 bases, in that order; junction bases with no gene match: 4. The germline gives CDR1 SGHRS, CDR2 YFSETQ. CDR3 DNA: TGCGCCAGCAGCTCCATGACAGGGGACTATGGCTACACCTTC. Protein product: CASSSMTGDYGYTF.

V gene TRBV30 combines with J gene TRBJ1-1, with D tentatively TRBD1 (5 bases). Germline V CDR1 and CDR2: GTSNPN, SVGIG (reference sequence). The CDR3 runs 15 residues. Between the trimmed V and J ends, which lost 3 bases and 0 bases, there was a span of 14 bases. CDR3 amino acids: CAWSTGGSVNTEAFF. For the CDR3, the DNA is TGTGCCTGGAGCACGGGGGGGTCCGTGAACACTGAAGCTTTCTTT.

The chain joins TRBV29-1 to TRBJ1-5, with a tentative D call TRBD1 (6 bases). V shed 7 bases and J shed 4 bases, with 14 bases lying between them. The CDR3 loop spans 13 amino acids. The germline V gene has CDR1 SQVTM and CDR2 ANQGSEA. The DNA for the CDR3 is TGCAGCGCCTCAACAGGGACAAATCAGCCCCAGCATTTT. Translating it yields CSASTGTNQPQHF.

The chain employs TRBV4-3 and TRBJ2-3; the match to TRBD2 covers 9 bases. CDR3 length equals 16 residues. V trimming: 0 bases; J trimming: 3 bases; junction bases outside the gene matches: 4. Germline lookup yields CDR1 LGHNA and CDR2 YSLEER. The CDR3 region has the DNA TGCGCCAGCAGCCAAGATGCGGCGGGGGGGACAGATACGCAGTATTTT. Amino acids: CASSQDAAGGTDTQYF.

This sequence joins TRBV6-5 and TRBJ2-1, with a weak D call TRBD1 (5 bases). CDR1 and CDR2 from the germline V gene are MNHEY and SVGAGI. V lost 2 bases, J lost 8 bases, and 7 bases lay in between. The CDR3 is 12 residues long. CDR3 DNA: TGTGCCAGCAGTTACCCAGGGTATGAGCAGTTCTTC. Amino acids: CASSYPGYEQFF.

The rearrangement uses TRBV29-1 and TRBJ1-2; the match to TRBD1 covers 9 bases. This CDR3 comprises 13 residues. Germline CDR1 reads SQVTM; CDR2 reads ANQGSEA. Trimming cost V 4 bases and J 6 bases; bases outside gene matches: 6. CDR3 in amino acids: CSVVGTGLHGYTF. In nucleotides, the CDR3 is TGCAGCGTTGTGGGGACAGGGCTCCATGGCTACACCTTC.

This clone turned up a few times. The chain couples TRBV5-4 to TRBJ2-7; D call uncertain. Germline V gene lookup returns CDR1 SGHNT and CDR2 YYREEE (reference sequence). Trimming shortened V by 3 bases and J by 6 bases, and 7 bases separated the two germline ends. The CDR3 loop spans 11 amino acids. The DNA of the CDR3 is TGTGCCAGCAGCTCTCTACGCGAGCAGTACTTC. Its translation is CASSSLREQYF. Full variable domain (missing parts from reference TRBV5-4 and TRBJ2-7): ETGVTQSPTHLIKTRGQQVTLRCSSQSGHNTVSWYQQALGQGPQFIFQYYREEENGRGNFPPRFSGLQFPNYSSELNVNALELDDSALYLCASSSLREQYFGPGTRLTVT.

V is TRBV10-3 and J is TRBJ2-2; D possibly corresponds to TRBD2 (5 bases). This CDR3 contains 15 residues. Germline V gives CDR1 ENHRY, CDR2 SYGVKD. V lost 2 bases to trimming and J lost 8 bases, with 15 bases between them. The CDR3 DNA follows: TGTGCCATCAGTGAGGACGGGAATGGTTGGGGGGAGCTGTTTTTT. Translated: CAISEDGNGWGELFF.

The chain combines TRBV18 with TRBJ1-2, with 7 bases identical to TRBD1. The CDR3 consists of 18 residues. Germline CDR1 KGHSH, CDR2 LQKENI. The V gene end was trimmed by 3 bases and the J gene end by 3 bases; junction bases not matched to a gene: 16. CDR3 amino acids: CASSPYPEQGTSDYGYTF. The CDR3 DNA follows: TGTGCCAGCTCACCCTATCCCGAACAGGGGACCTCCGACTATGGCTACACCTTC. The variable domain in full, completed from reference TRBV18 and TRBJ1-2, reads NAGVMQNPRHLVRRRGQEARLRCSPMKGHSHVYWYRQLPEEGLKFMVYLQKENIIDESGMPKERFSAEFPKEGPSILRIQQVVRGDSAAYFCASSPYPEQGTSDYGYTFGSGTRLTVV.

This clone has only one observation. DNA of the CDR3: TGTGCCAGCAGGCAGACAGGGGACGGGGACACTGAAGCTTTCTTT. This translates into CASRQTGDGDTEAFF. This chain connects TRBV28 to TRBJ1-1; the match to TRBD1 covers 8 bases. The CDR3 runs 15 residues. The junction had 9 bases not matched to a gene; V was cut back by 6 bases and J by 3 bases. CDR1 is MDHEN and CDR2 is SYDVKM in the germline V gene.

A remark on this clone: An end of the junction differs from the germline gene, which may be a read error. This chain links TRBV6-1 with TRBJ2-7, with 14 bases lining up with TRBD2. Germline assignment: CDR1 MNHNS and CDR2 SASEGT. The CDR3 is 15 amino acids. The DNA for the CDR3 is TGTGCCAGCAGTGAGAGGGGACTAGCGGGAGAAAGGAGGGGTTTC. Its protein product is CASSERGLAGERRGF.

The CDR3, as DNA: TGTGCCAGCAGTGAGGGGGGGTTATTCCAAACACCCCTCCACTTT. Translation gives CASSEGGLFQTPLHF. V and J are TRBV6-1 and TRBJ1-6, with TRBD1 as a possible D gene (5 bases). The V gene's germline CDR1 is MNHNS and CDR2 SASEGT. V lost 3 bases and J lost 11, with 17 bases in between. The length of the CDR3 is 15 residues.

This chain links TRBV27 with TRBJ1-6; D is uncertain. This CDR3 contains 15 residues. Trimming took 6 bases from V and 9 from J, leaving 18 bases between them. Germline CDR1 reads MNHEY; CDR2 reads SMNVEV (reference sequence). The CDR3 is CASSVKSYPGSPLHF. The CDR3 DNA reads as TGTGCCAGCAGCGTAAAGTCCTACCCCGGTTCACCCCTCCACTTT.

V and J are TRBV7-9 and TRBJ1-3; 7 nucleotides match TRBD1. The CDR3 loop spans 15 amino acids. Unmatched junction bases numbered 5, after V lost 4 bases and J lost 2 bases. Germline CDR1 reads SEHNR; CDR2 reads FQNEAQ (reference sequence). CDR3 in DNA: TGTGCCAGCAGCTACGGACAGGTCCCTGGAAACACCATATATTTT. As protein: CASSYGQVPGNTIYF.

This clone was counted a few times. V and J are TRBV18 and TRBJ1-1, with D perhaps TRBD1 (6 bases). V lost 2 bases, J lost 6 bases, and 10 bases lay in between. This CDR3 has 13 amino acids. CDR1 is KGHSH, CDR2 LQKENI, per germline. The CDR3 is CASSPNRDSEAFF. The CDR3 bases are TGTGCCAGCTCACCAAACAGGGATTCTGAAGCTTTCTTT.

V is TRBV11-2 and J is TRBJ1-4, with TRBD1 identical over 8 bases. V dropped 1 base and J dropped 8; count of bases not matched to a gene: 9. Germline lookup yields CDR1 SGHAT and CDR2 FQNNGV. The CDR3 consists of 16 residues. CDR3 protein: CASSLGDRSLGEKLFF. CDR3 nucleotides: TGTGCCAGCAGCTTAGGGGACAGGAGCCTAGGGGAAAAACTGTTTTTT. Looking up the rest from reference TRBV11-2 and TRBJ1-4 gives the full variable domain: EAGVAQSPRYKIIEKRQSVAFWCNPISGHATLYWYQQILGQGPKLLIQFQNNGVVDDSQLPKDRFSAERLKGVDSTLKIQPAKLEDSAVYLCASSLGDRSLGEKLFFGSGTQLSVL.

This chain joins TRBV2 and TRBJ2-1; 14 positions agree with TRBD2. CDR1 is SNHLY and CDR2 is FYNNEI in the germline V gene. The CDR3 contains 17 residues. The trim removed 2 bases at V and 9 bases at J, leaving 9 bases unmatched. CDR3 amino acids: CASSEQPGTSGSGEQFF. The CDR3 nucleotides read TGTGCCAGCAGTGAACAACCCGGGACTAGCGGGAGCGGTGAGCAGTTCTTC.

This chain joins TRBV9 and TRBJ2-1; 8 positions agree with TRBD2. The length of the CDR3 is 16 residues. The germline V gene has CDR1 SGDLS and CDR2 YYNGEE. V lost 4 bases and J lost 8; bases outside the gene matches: 14. The CDR3 spells CASSNPRKRERHEQFF. CDR3 nucleotides: TGTGCCAGCAGCAACCCGAGGAAGCGGGAGCGTCATGAGCAGTTCTTC.

The chain is built from TRBV10-2 and TRBJ2-7; D is perhaps TRBD2 (6 bases). Trimming cost V 0 bases and J 2 bases, with 11 bases left between them. This CDR3 contains 15 residues. CDR1 is WSHSY, CDR2 SAAADI, per germline. The CDR3 DNA sequence: TGCGCCAGCAGTGAGTCGGGGAGGCCTCCCTACGAGCAGTACTTC. This gives the protein CASSESGRPPYEQYF.